These 9 T cell receptor beta chains share one sample of origin, sequenced in a study of identical twins. Each CDR3 protein is one row after TCRdb ran MiXCR on the 5' RACE reads. The table shows about 890,000 distinct CDR3 sequences, with around an eighth occurring only once. These data were likewise used in another study, on yellow fever vaccine responses in identical twins.

Sequenced input: PBMCs. The receptors come from a woman younger than 35 in good health.

This clonotype was counted ten times or more. The genes are TRBV24-1 and TRBJ2-5; tentative D call: TRBD2 (5 bases). From germline, CDR1 is KGHDR and CDR2 SFDVKD. This CDR3 has 15 amino acids. Trimming took off 1 base at V and 0 bases at J, with 8 bases between the two ends. CDR3 in DNA: TGTGCCACCAGTGATTTTTTCGGGAACCAAGAGACCCAGTACTTC. It yields the protein CATSDFFGNQETQYF.

This clonotype has only a few counts. The chain uses TRBV6-5 and TRBJ2-5; D might be TRBD1 (6 bases). This CDR3 comprises 17 residues. Germline CDR1 MNHEY, CDR2 SVGAGI. V lost 1 base, J lost 7 bases, and 22 bases lay in between. The CDR3 loop is CASSYLRAGVVSGTQYF. CDR3 DNA: TGTGCCAGCAGTTACTTACGGGCAGGGGTGGTATCGGGGACCCAGTACTTC.

This chain connects TRBV2 to TRBJ2-1; 11 positions match TRBD2. There are 17 residues in the CDR3. V shed 6 bases, J shed 8 bases, and the junction held 15 bases outside the gene matches. CDR1 is SNHLY and CDR2 is FYNNEI in the germline V gene. This CDR3 reads CASRQNPTSGRSDEQFF. The CDR3 nucleotides are TGTGCCAGCAGGCAAAATCCTACTAGCGGGAGATCTGATGAGCAGTTCTTC.

The chain employs TRBV18 and TRBJ1-5; 8 bases line up with TRBD1. V was pared by 6 bases and J by 7 bases, with 11 bases of the junction left unmatched. The CDR3 sequence is 15 residues long. Looked up from germline, CDR1 is KGHSH and CDR2 is LQKENI. CDR3: CASSRATGVGQPQHF. Written as DNA, the CDR3 is TGTGCCAGCTCGCGAGCGACAGGGGTAGGGCAGCCCCAGCATTTT.

This clonotype was detected only a few times. This chain joins TRBV7-8 and TRBJ2-1; TRBD2 matches 12 bases. CDR1 SGHVS and CDR2 FQNEAQ come from the germline V gene. CDR3 length equals 20 residues. Losses at the gene ends were 0 bases for V and 1 base for J; bases not matched to a gene: 10. CDR3 in DNA: TGTGCCAGCAGCTTAGCTACTAGCGGGGGGTCAACATTTTCCTACAATGAGCAGTTCTTC. As protein: CASSLATSGGSTFSYNEQFF.

This chain uses TRBV6-1 with TRBJ1-2, with a weak D call TRBD1 (6 bases). This CDR3 comprises 13 residues. The V end lost 5 bases, the J end lost 4 bases, and 11 bases lay between the germline ends. Germline V CDR1 and CDR2: MNHNS, SASEGT. The CDR3 nucleotides are TGTGCCAGCAGTAGGGACAAGATCTATGGCTACACCTTC. It encodes CASSRDKIYGYTF.

This clonotype was counted only a few times. V usage is TRBV11-3 and J usage is TRBJ2-7, with 10 positions matching TRBD2. CDR3 length: 15 amino acids. The germline CDR1 and CDR2 sequences are SGHNT and YENEEA. J lost 1 base, V lost 4 bases, and 4 bases had no gene match. DNA for the CDR3: TGTGCCAGCAGCTCCCTAGCGGGAGATTCCTACGAGCAGTACTTC. It is translated as CASSSLAGDSYEQYF.

The chain carries TRBV5-1 and TRBJ2-5; TRBD2 is a possible D gene (5 bases). V lost 4 bases and J 4 bases, leaving 26 bases between the germline ends. This CDR3 contains 18 residues. Germline assignment: CDR1 SGHRS and CDR2 YFSETQ. The CDR3 sequence is CASSQASLGGSGIETQYF. For the CDR3, the DNA is TGCGCCAGCAGCCAAGCGTCTCTTGGAGGATCTGGAATAGAGACCCAGTACTTC.

This clonotype was observed many times. This chain uses TRBV9 with TRBJ2-7, with 8 bases that match TRBD2. The CDR3 is made up of 16 amino acids. Germline assignment: CDR1 SGDLS and CDR2 YYNGEE. V trimming: 3 bases; J trimming: 0 bases; junction bases outside the gene matches: 8. The CDR3 coding sequence is TGTGCCAGCAGCGCCAGAGGTGCGGGAGGCTCCTACGAGCAGTACTTC. Encoded protein: CASSARGAGGSYEQYF.